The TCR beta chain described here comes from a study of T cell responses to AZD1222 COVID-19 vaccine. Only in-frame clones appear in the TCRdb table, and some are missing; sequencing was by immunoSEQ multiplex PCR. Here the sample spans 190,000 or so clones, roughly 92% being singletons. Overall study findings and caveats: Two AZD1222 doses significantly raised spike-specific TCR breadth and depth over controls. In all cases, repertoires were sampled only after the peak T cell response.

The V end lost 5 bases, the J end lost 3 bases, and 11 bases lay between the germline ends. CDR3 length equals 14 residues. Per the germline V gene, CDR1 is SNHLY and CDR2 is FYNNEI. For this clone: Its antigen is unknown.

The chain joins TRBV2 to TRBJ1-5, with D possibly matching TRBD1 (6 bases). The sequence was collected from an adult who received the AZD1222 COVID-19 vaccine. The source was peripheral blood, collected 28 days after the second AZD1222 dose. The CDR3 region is CASSPDRLNQPQHF. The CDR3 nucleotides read TGTGCCAGCAGTCCTGACAGGCTCAATCAGCCCCAGCATTTT.